The present T cell receptor (beta chain) was sequenced within a study of breast tumors, draining lymph nodes, adjacent tissues. Details on this clonotype: The antigen is undetermined. Given a much more abundant clone one base away, this may be a read error.

Findings of the study overall: Compared with basal-like, luminal-like tumors shared significantly more repertoire with nontumor tissue. Findings are consistent with lymph node origin and intratumoral expansion of most tumor T cells. Tumor repertoires ranked between lymph nodes and nontumor tissue in diversity, with V and J gene preferences. Tumor T cell lymph node origin was a supported hypothesis, not proven.

Germline loops: CDR1 DFQATT, CDR2 SNEGSKA (reference sequence). This CDR3 contains 14 residues. A single record per CDR3 protein comes from TCRdb applying MiXCR to the multiplex PCR reads. This table holds a few hundred thousand distinct CDR3 sequences, less than 40% found once. Breast cancer patients provided tissue from their axillary draining lymph nodes. The J gene is TRBJ2-3, the V gene TRBV20-1; D remains unclear. Sequences were obtained from axillary lymph node tissue. This sequence was found in a female donor with breast cancer. Some clones in this sample may be carry-over from other donors' samples. CDR3 nucleotide sequence: TGCAGTGCTAGAGTAGCTCCCCACACAGCTACGCAGTATTTT. It yields the protein CSARVAPHTATQYF.